The sequence of this T cell receptor (beta chain) was determined in a study of CXCR3-negative and CXCR3-positive naive CD8 T cells. There are 14 residues in the CDR3. Germline lookup yields CDR1 SQVTM and CDR2 ANQGSEA. TRB cDNA was prepared as libraries by UMI-labeled 5' RACE. Reprocessing the 5' RACE reads, TCRdb reports a single entry for every CDR3 protein and omits DNA. The table for this sample gives 41,000 or so distinct CDR3 sequences. Researchers reported sorting every CD8+ T cell subset in triplicate, 300,000 or so cells per sort. Whole-study results and caveats: TRBV-TRBJ usage was alike in naive CXCR3-negative and CXCR3-positive cells but differed in memory cells.

A word on this clonotype: Its target is unknown.

This receptor was obtained from a human donor in good health. Some clones in this sample may be carry-over from other donors' samples. The sequenced sample consisted of naive CXCR3- CD8+ T cells from blood. Subset here: CD45RO-CCR7+CD27+CD95- naive CD8+ T cells lacking CXCR3 (TNR3-). The V call is TRBV29-1, the J call TRBJ2-1; TCRdb reports TRBD1, a call that lacks DNA to check it against. CDR3 in amino acids: CSTGLGDSYNEQFF.